These T cell receptor beta chains were read from a single sample in a study of OX40 agonist ivuxolimab in advanced cancers. This table comes from immunoSEQ multiplex PCR, and its TCRdb copy is limited to in-frame clones, with some not included. Of roughly 64,000 clones detected, roughly 84% appear once; the ten largest clones hold roughly 2%. The material sequenced was CD4+ or CD8+ T cells sorted from blood, taken in a trial of the OX40 agonist ivuxolimab. The receptors originated from an adult with an advanced solid tumor such as melanoma, head and neck, liver or kidney cancer. The CDR3 runs from the conserved cysteine through the conserved F or W. A D gene is named only where the DNA matches it firmly. Not all rows give a size; the values are once, few, many and, for expanded clones, a class.

CDR3aa: CASRDRQLADTQYF; CDR3nt: TGTGCCAGCCGAGATCGGCAGTTGGCAGATACGCAGTATTTT; j_gene: TRBJ2-3; v_gene: TRBV18; abundance: once; d_gene: .
CDR3aa: CASSQTSGGALRETQYF; CDR3nt: TGTGCCAGCAGCCAGACTAGCGGGGGGGCCCTTAGAGAGACCCAGTACTTC; j_gene: TRBJ2-5; v_gene: TRBV5-4; abundance: .; d_gene: TRBD2
CDR3aa: CASRGAETQYF; CDR3nt: TGTGCTAGTAGGGGGGCGGAGACCCAGTACTTC; j_gene: TRBJ2-5; v_gene: TRBV12-5; abundance: .; d_gene: .
CDR3aa: CASSLGGQTQYF; CDR3nt: TGTGCCAGCAGCTTGGGAGGGCAGACCCAGTACTTC; j_gene: TRBJ2-5; v_gene: TRBV5-6; abundance: .; d_gene: .
CDR3aa: CASSRTGGDYEQYF; CDR3nt: TGTGCCAGCAGCAGGACAGGGGGGGATTACGAGCAGTACTTC; j_gene: TRBJ2-7; v_gene: TRBV7-2; abundance: .; d_gene: TRBD1
CDR3aa: CASSLQQSVGYEQYF; CDR3nt: TGTGCCAGCAGCCTCCAACAGAGTGTTGGCTACGAGCAGTACTTC; j_gene: TRBJ2-7; v_gene: TRBV7-2; abundance: .; d_gene: .
CDR3aa: CASSPTGSQETQYF; CDR3nt: TGCGCCAGCAGCCCGACAGGGTCGCAAGAGACCCAGTACTTC; j_gene: TRBJ2-5; v_gene: TRBV5-1; abundance: .; d_gene: TRBD1
CDR3aa: CASSPMRQAAGNTEAFF; CDR3nt: TGTGCCAGCTCACCAATGAGACAGGCAGCGGGAAATACTGAAGCTTTCTTT; j_gene: TRBJ1-1; v_gene: TRBV18; abundance: once; d_gene: .
CDR3aa: CASSSGRGRINTEAFF; CDR3nt: TGTGCCAGCAGTTCTGGGAGAGGTAGAATCAACACTGAAGCTTTCTTT; j_gene: TRBJ1-1; v_gene: TRBV11-3; abundance: .; d_gene: .
CDR3aa: CASSLMQAGSYNEQFF; CDR3nt: TGCGCCAGCAGCTTGATGCAGGCCGGCTCCTACAATGAGCAGTTCTTC; j_gene: TRBJ2-1; v_gene: TRBV5-1; abundance: .; d_gene: .
CDR3aa: CATSRDKNTEAFF; CDR3nt: TGTGCCACCAGCAGAGACAAGAACACTGAAGCTTTCTTT; j_gene: TRBJ1-1; v_gene: TRBV15; abundance: .; d_gene: .
CDR3aa: CASSEATRQHYTF; CDR3nt: TGTGCCAGCAGTGAAGCAACCCGACAGCACTACACCTTC; j_gene: TRBJ1-2; v_gene: TRBV10-3; abundance: .; d_gene: .
CDR3aa: CASSVSQLYGYTF; CDR3nt: TGTGCCAGCAGCGTATCACAGCTCTATGGCTACACCTTC; j_gene: TRBJ1-2; v_gene: TRBV9; abundance: .; d_gene: .
CDR3aa: CASSSKLAGGYNEQFF; CDR3nt: TGTGCCAGCAGTTCCAAATTAGCGGGGGGTTACAATGAGCAGTTCTTC; j_gene: TRBJ2-1; v_gene: TRBV27; abundance: .; d_gene: TRBD2
CDR3aa: CASRVGQAPLDTQYF; CDR3nt: TGCGCCAGCAGGGTGGGACAGGCGCCTCTGGATACGCAGTATTTT; j_gene: TRBJ2-3; v_gene: TRBV5-1; abundance: .; d_gene: TRBD1
CDR3aa: CASSYSRSTGELFF; CDR3nt: TGTGCCAGCAGTTACTCGCGGAGCACCGGGGAGCTGTTTTTT; j_gene: TRBJ2-2; v_gene: TRBV6-5; abundance: few; d_gene: .
CDR3aa: CASSESASWGPEQYF; CDR3nt: TGCGCCAGCAGTGAGTCCGCGTCGTGGGGCCCCGAGCAGTACTTC; j_gene: TRBJ2-7; v_gene: TRBV10-2; abundance: once; d_gene: .
CDR3aa: CASSWGQGVSYEQYF; CDR3nt: TGTGCCAGCAGCTGGGGACAGGGGGTTTCCTACGAGCAGTACTTC; j_gene: TRBJ2-7; v_gene: TRBV7-9; abundance: once; d_gene: TRBD1
CDR3aa: CASSSNEQFF; CDR3nt: TGTGCCAGCAGCTCGAATGAGCAGTTCTTC; j_gene: TRBJ2-1; v_gene: TRBV7-9; abundance: .; d_gene: .
CDR3aa: CASSQRQGDSPLHF; CDR3nt: TGTGCCAGCTCACAAAGACAGGGAGATTCACCCCTCCACTTT; j_gene: TRBJ1-6; v_gene: TRBV18; abundance: .; d_gene: TRBD1
CDR3aa: CASRKTGNDEQFF; CDR3nt: TGCGCCAGCAGAAAAACAGGGAACGATGAGCAGTTCTTC; j_gene: TRBJ2-1; v_gene: TRBV4-1; abundance: .; d_gene: .
CDR3aa: CASSLQRGETQYF; CDR3nt: TGTGCCAGCAGCCTCCAGCGGGGAGAGACCCAGTACTTC; j_gene: TRBJ2-5; v_gene: TRBV11-2; abundance: .; d_gene: TRBD2
CDR3aa: CASSYSPGQETQYF; CDR3nt: TGTGCCAGCAGTTACTCCCCAGGGCAAGAGACCCAGTACTTC; j_gene: TRBJ2-5; v_gene: TRBV6-5; abundance: .; d_gene: .
CDR3aa: CASSLGTDRVNQPQHF; CDR3nt: TGTGCCAGCAGTCTAGGGACTGACAGGGTCAATCAGCCCCAGCATTTT; j_gene: TRBJ1-5; v_gene: TRBV7-6; abundance: .; d_gene: TRBD1
CDR3aa: CSVEDFARTGSYEQYF; CDR3nt: TGCAGCGTTGAAGATTTCGCCCGGACGGGCTCCTACGAGCAGTACTTC; j_gene: TRBJ2-7; v_gene: TRBV29-1; abundance: .; d_gene: .